Presented here are 6 T cell receptor beta chains from one specimen sequenced in a study of preoperative IRX-2 immunotherapy in early breast cancer. Some clones are missing from TCRdb's copy, which holds only in-frame ones; the method was immunoSEQ multiplex PCR. The repertoire holds around 57,000 clones, with around 94% as singletons. Treatment defined: preoperative locoregional IRX-2 cytokine immunotherapy. This material was collected from a patient treated with IRX-2 immunotherapy. Receptors were obtained from a human donor with breast cancer.

The sample holds one count of this clone. V and J are TRBV11-2 and TRBJ1-4; D is perhaps TRBD1 (5 bases). Germline CDR1 and CDR2: SGHAT and FQNNGV. The CDR3 has 14 amino acids. Trimming shortened V by 5 bases and J by 7 bases, and 14 bases separated the two germline ends. The CDR3 loop reads CASSASGKREKLFF. For the CDR3, the DNA is TGTGCCAGCAGCGCCTCAGGGAAGCGTGAAAAACTGTTTTTT.

The chain carries TRBV5-1 and TRBJ2-3, with 10 nucleotides matching TRBD2. The CDR3 contains 16 residues. Per the germline V gene, CDR1 is SGHRS and CDR2 is YFSETQ. V gave up 3 bases and J gave up 6 bases; unmatched junction bases: 10. The chain's CDR3 is CASSSRTSGVSDTQYF. The CDR3 DNA follows: TGCGCCAGCAGCTCCCGGACTAGCGGAGTGTCGGATACGCAGTATTTT.

The chain uses TRBV7-2 and TRBJ1-1; D ambiguous. The CDR3 contains 14 residues. Trimming removed 1 base from V and 5 bases from J, with 11 bases in between. CDR1 is SGHTA and CDR2 is FQGNSA in the germline V gene. CDR3 nucleotides: TGTGCCAGCAGCTTAGATGGTGGGGTTACTGAAGCTTTCTTT. As protein: CASSLDGGVTEAFF.

V and J are TRBV7-2 and TRBJ1-3; no definite D call. Trimming left V 3 bases short and J 4 bases short, with 10 bases between. Germline V gene sequence: CDR1 SGHTA, CDR2 FQGNSA. The CDR3 has 14 residues. The CDR3 region is CASSLFSSGNTIYF. The CDR3 DNA follows: TGTGCCAGCAGCTTGTTCAGTTCAGGAAACACCATATATTTT.

The chain joins TRBV7-2 to TRBJ2-5, with 14 bases aligning to TRBD2. V shed 3 bases, J shed 4 bases, and the junction held 4 bases outside the gene matches. The CDR3 covers 16 residues. From germline, CDR1 is SGHTA and CDR2 FQGNSA. CDR3: CASSLGTSGSGETQYF. In DNA form, the CDR3 reads TGTGCCAGCAGCTTGGGGACTAGCGGGAGTGGAGAGACCCAGTACTTC. Full variable domain (rest looked up from reference TRBV7-2 and TRBJ2-5): GAGVSQSPSNKVTEKGKDVELRCDPISGHTALYWYRQSLGQGLEFLIYFQGNSAPDKSGLPSDRFSAERTGGSVSTLTIQRTQQEDSAVYLCASSLGTSGSGETQYFGPGTRLLVL.

J is TRBJ2-3 and V is TRBV5-1; the D gene is possibly TRBD1 (5 bases). V dropped 4 bases and J dropped 0 bases, with 12 bases sitting between them. The CDR3 runs 15 residues. Germline CDR1 SGHRS, CDR2 YFSETQ. Here the CDR3 reads CASSASGWSTDTQYF. CDR3 DNA: TGCGCCAGCAGCGCGTCAGGGTGGAGCACAGATACGCAGTATTTT.